This entry describes one TCR beta chain. These data belong to a study of blood T cell repertoires in COVID-19. Sequencing was performed with immunoSEQ multiplex PCR; in TCRdb, only in-frame clones are kept and a portion is missing. Of approximately 190,000 clones in the sample, about 83% were seen once. The V end lost 4 bases, the J end lost 0 bases, and 13 bases lay between the germline ends. Germline V gene sequence: CDR1 LGHDT, CDR2 YNNKEL (reference sequence). The CDR3 is made up of 16 amino acids. Sequenced input: PBMCs or T cells enriched from blood (not recorded which). The chain has TRBV3-1 (or the pseudogene TRBV3-2) and TRBJ1-3; tentatively, D is TRBD1 (5 bases). The source of this sequence is a woman aged 30 to 39 who had been exposed to COVID-19. The CDR3 DNA is TGTGCCAGCAGCCCCGGCCAGGGCCTCTCTGGAAACACCATATATTTT. This encodes CASSPGQGLSGNTIYF.